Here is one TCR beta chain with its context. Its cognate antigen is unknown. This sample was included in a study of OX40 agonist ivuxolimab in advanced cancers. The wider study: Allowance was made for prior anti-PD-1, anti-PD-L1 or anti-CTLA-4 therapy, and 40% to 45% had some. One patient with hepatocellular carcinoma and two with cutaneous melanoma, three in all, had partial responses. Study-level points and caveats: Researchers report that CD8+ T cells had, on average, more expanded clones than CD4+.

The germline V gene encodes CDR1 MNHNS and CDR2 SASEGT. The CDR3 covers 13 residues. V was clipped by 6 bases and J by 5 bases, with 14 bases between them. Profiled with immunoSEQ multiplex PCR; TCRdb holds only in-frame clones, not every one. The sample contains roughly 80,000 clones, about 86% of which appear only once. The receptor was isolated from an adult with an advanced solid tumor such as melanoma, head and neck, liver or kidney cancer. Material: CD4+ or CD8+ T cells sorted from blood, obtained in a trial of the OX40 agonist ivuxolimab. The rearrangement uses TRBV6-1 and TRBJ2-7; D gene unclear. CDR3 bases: TGTGCCAGCAGCTTAGGGCCCTGGGACGAGCAGTACTTC. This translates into CASSLGPWDEQYF.